This T cell receptor beta chain was profiled in a study of cytomegalovirus exposure and HLA in healthy donors. Study results and limitations: There were some public TCRs occurring in many donors, but most TCR sequences were rare. The CMV antigen specificity of three CMV-associated chains was confirmed through in vitro analysis. Presence/absence analyses supposed approximately even sequencing depth among donors. In a later analysis, donors in an Asian-associated ancestry cluster reportedly had fewer N-insertions in productive TCRs than the cohort mean.

As concerns this clone: Antigen: not known.

Use of 60 Vbeta and 13 Jbeta primers characterized the PCR. The data were produced by immunoSEQ multiplex PCR, yet TCRdb's version contains in-frame clones alone and is incomplete. The sample lists 160,000 or so clones, 60% to 85% occurring once. The CDR3 runs to 14 residues. Germline CDR1 reads LNHDA; CDR2 reads SQIVND (reference sequence). V lost 5 bases and J 3 bases, leaving 8 bases between the germline ends. This clonotype was obtained from a woman aged 30 to 39 in good health and CMV-seronegative. The chain carries TRBV19 and TRBJ1-6, with D unresolved. Sample: PBMCs. CDR3 DNA: TGTGCCAGTAGTGGAGACGGCTATAATTCACCCCTCCACTTT. Protein sequence: CASSGDGYNSPLHF.